These T cell receptor beta chains were read from a single sample in a study of cytomegalovirus exposure and HLA in healthy donors. Profiling relied on immunoSEQ multiplex PCR, and the TCRdb table lists in-frame clones only, not all of them. The data hold approximately 97,000 clones, with 79% observed a single time. The source material was PBMCs. These receptor sequences come from a male donor in good health and CMV-seropositive. Both conserved end residues are part of each CDR3. Fields, in order: J gene, V gene, clone size, D gene, CDR3 protein, CDR3 DNA. D genes are given only for firm matches. The listing skips clone size in some rows; elsewhere it reads once, few, many or a size class.

TRBJ1-1 | TRBV29-1 | few | NA | CSVDALGGGEAFF | TGCAGCGTTGACGCTTTAGGGGGTGGTGAAGCTTTCTTT
TRBJ2-3 | TRBV11-2 | NA | TRBD2 | CASSPTSGGPTDTQYF | TGTGCCAGCAGCCCGACTAGCGGGGGACCCACAGATACGCAGTATTTT
TRBJ2-2 | TRBV9 | NA | TRBD1 | CASSDGTDANTGELFF | TGTGCCAGCAGCGATGGGACAGATGCGAACACCGGGGAGCTGTTTTTT
TRBJ1-6 | TRBV9 | once | TRBD1 | CASSTQGIKSSYNSPLHF | TGTGCCAGCAGTACACAGGGGATCAAGAGCTCCTATAATTCACCCCTCCACTTT
TRBJ2-5 | TRBV5-1 | few | TRBD2 | CASSLAIAGRETQYF | TGCGCCAGCAGCTTGGCGATAGCGGGGAGGGAGACCCAGTACTTC
TRBJ1-5 | TRBV7-8 | few | TRBD1 | CASSLVGDRGLWVGNQPQHF | TGTGCCAGCAGCTTAGTAGGGGACAGGGGGTTGTGGGTGGGCAATCAGCCCCAGCATTTT
TRBJ1-1 | TRBV5-4 | NA | TRBD1 | CASSEKTGVLEKAFF | TGTGCCAGCAGCGAGAAGACAGGGGTTCTTGAGAAAGCTTTCTTT
TRBJ1-1 | TRBV7-9 | NA | NA | CSSSFGIRGTEAFF | TGTTCCAGCAGCTTCGGGATCCGGGGCACTGAAGCTTTCTTT
TRBJ1-2 | TRBV2 | once | NA | CASSSGAGGYTF | TGTGCCAGCAGCTCAGGCGCCGGCGGCTACACCTTC
TRBJ2-2 | TRBV9 | once | TRBD2 | CASSQGSGGAAGELFF | TGTGCCAGCAGTCAAGGGAGCGGGGGGGCGGCCGGGGAGCTGTTTTTT